This T cell receptor beta chain stems from a study of early T cells in non-severe SARS-CoV-2 infection. Overall study context: Sequencing input comprised bulk RNA from unsorted whole blood; chain pairing was not available.

CDR1 and CDR2 (germline): MDHEN, SYDVKM. The CDR3 runs to 12 residues. Unmatched junction bases numbered 7, after V lost 10 bases and J lost 5 bases. Unique molecular identifier tags were affixed to discrete cDNA molecules. TCRdb ran MiXCR on the 5' RACE reads and lists one entry per CDR3 protein. The sample shows under 95,000 distinct CDR3 sequences, 9.5% to 15% of them seen only once. The TCR was taken from an adult who was a healthcare worker with PCR-confirmed SARS-CoV-2 infection or an uninfected control (not recorded which). Sequenced sample: whole blood. This chain links TRBV28 with TRBJ2-7; TRBD2 matches at 8 bases. CDR3 amino acids: CATRSGSNEQYF. The DNA for the CDR3 is TGTGCCACTAGAAGCGGGAGCAACGAGCAGTACTTC.